This TCR beta chain was observed in a study of spatial heterogeneity in lung cancer. Overall study findings and caveats: Mutation tallies in tumors tracked expanded intratumoral alpha and beta TCR counts.

In TCRdb, the 5' RACE reads were re-called with MiXCR into one record per CDR3 protein. The table has 4,000 to 5,000 distinct CDR3 sequences, 6% seen once. This clonotype was picked up many times. Its antigen is unknown. Indicated time point: sample taken at primary tumor resection. Unsorted samples of tumor, nontumor lung or frozen PBMC had their whole RNA sequenced. The sequence came from a male donor with early-stage non-small cell lung cancer. The sample here was lung tumor tissue, taken at surgery.

CDR3 nucleotides: TGCGCCAGCAGTCGGGGTCCCGCGGCAGGTAGCACAGATACGCAGTATTTT. Translation gives CASSRGPAAGSTDTQYF. V and J are TRBV5-1 and TRBJ2-3; the D gene is possibly TRBD2 (5 bases). The CDR3 spans 17 residues. Between the trimmed V and J ends, which lost 5 bases and 0 bases, there was a span of 19 bases. The V gene's germline CDR1 is SGHRS and CDR2 YFSETQ. The whole variable domain, remainder taken from reference TRBV5-1 and TRBJ2-3, is KAGVTQTPRYLIKTRGQQVTLSCSPISGHRSVSWYQQTPGQGLQFLFEYFSETQRNKGNFPGRFSGRQFSNSRSEMNVSTLELGDSALYLCASSRGPAAGSTDTQYFGPGTRLTVL.